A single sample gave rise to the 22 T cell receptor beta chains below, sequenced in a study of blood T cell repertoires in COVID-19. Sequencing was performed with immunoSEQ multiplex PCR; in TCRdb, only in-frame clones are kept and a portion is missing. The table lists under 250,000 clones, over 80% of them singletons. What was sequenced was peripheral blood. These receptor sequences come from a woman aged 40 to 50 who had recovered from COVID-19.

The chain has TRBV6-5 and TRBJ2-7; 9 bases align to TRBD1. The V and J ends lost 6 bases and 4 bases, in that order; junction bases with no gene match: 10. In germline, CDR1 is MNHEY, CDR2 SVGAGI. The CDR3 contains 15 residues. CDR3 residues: CASSRGWDRAYEQYF. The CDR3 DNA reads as TGTGCCAGCAGCAGGGGTTGGGACAGGGCTTACGAGCAGTACTTC.

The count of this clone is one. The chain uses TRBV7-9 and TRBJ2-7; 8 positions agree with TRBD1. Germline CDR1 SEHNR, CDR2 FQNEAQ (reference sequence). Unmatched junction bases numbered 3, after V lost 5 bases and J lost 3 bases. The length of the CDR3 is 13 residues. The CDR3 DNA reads TGTGCCAGCAGCCTCACAGGGGGCTACGAGCAGTACTTC. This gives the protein CASSLTGGYEQYF.

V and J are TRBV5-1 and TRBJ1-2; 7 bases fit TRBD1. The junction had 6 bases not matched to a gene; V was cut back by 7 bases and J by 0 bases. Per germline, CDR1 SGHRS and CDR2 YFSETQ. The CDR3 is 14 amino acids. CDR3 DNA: TGCGCCAGCGGCGGGGACAGAACTAACTATGGCTACACCTTC. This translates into CASGGDRTNYGYTF.

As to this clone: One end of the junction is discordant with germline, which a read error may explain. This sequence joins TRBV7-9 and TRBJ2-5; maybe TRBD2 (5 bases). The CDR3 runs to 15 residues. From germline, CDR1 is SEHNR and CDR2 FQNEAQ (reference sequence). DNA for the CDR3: TGTGCCAGCAGCCCCCTGGCGGGTGTCCAAGAGACCCGGTACTTC. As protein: CASSPLAGVQETRYF.

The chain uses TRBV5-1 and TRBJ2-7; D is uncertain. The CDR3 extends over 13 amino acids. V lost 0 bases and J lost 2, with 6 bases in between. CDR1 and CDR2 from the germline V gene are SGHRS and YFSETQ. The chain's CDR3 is CASSLATPYEQYF. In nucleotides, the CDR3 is TGCGCCAGCAGCTTGGCTACCCCCTACGAGCAGTACTTC. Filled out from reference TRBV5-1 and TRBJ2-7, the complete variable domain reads KAGVTQTPRYLIKTRGQQVTLSCSPISGHRSVSWYQQTPGQGLQFLFEYFSETQRNKGNFPGRFSGRQFSNSRSEMNVSTLELGDSALYLCASSLATPYEQYFGPGTRLTVT.

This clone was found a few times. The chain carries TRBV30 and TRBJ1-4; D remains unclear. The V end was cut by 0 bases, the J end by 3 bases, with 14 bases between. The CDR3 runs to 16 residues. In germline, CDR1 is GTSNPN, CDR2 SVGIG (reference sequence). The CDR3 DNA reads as TGTGCCTGGAGTGTAGCCGCGGGCTCTGCTAATGAAAAACTGTTTTTT. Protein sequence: CAWSVAAGSANEKLFF.

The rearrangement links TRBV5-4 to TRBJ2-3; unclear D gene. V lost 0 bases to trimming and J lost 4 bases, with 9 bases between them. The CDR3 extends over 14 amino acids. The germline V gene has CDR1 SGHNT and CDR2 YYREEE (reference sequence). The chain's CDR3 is CASSLDTRADTQYF. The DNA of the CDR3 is TGTGCCAGCAGCTTGGACACCCGGGCAGATACGCAGTATTTT. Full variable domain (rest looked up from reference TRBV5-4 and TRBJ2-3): ETGVTQSPTHLIKTRGQQVTLRCSSQSGHNTVSWYQQALGQGPQFIFQYYREEENGRGNFPPRFSGLQFPNYSSELNVNALELDDSALYLCASSLDTRADTQYFGPGTRLTVL.

CDR3 sequence reads: CASSLTQGAGPETQYF. The CDR3 nucleotides are TGCGCCAGCAGCTTGACGCAGGGGGCGGGTCCGGAGACCCAGTACTTC. The chain uses TRBV5-1 and TRBJ2-5, with 8 bases lining up with TRBD1. The CDR3 sequence is 16 residues long. The junction had 10 bases not matched to a gene; V was cut back by 1 base and J by 5 bases. Germline values: CDR1 SGHRS, CDR2 YFSETQ.

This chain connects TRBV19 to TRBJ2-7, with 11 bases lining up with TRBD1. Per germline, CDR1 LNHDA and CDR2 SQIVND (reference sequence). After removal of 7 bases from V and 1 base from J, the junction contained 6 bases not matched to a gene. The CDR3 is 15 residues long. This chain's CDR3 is CASKRGTGGSYEQYF. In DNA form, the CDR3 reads TGTGCCAGTAAAAGAGGGACAGGGGGTTCCTACGAGCAGTACTTC.

This CDR3 reads CASSLASGTGELFF. In nucleotides, the CDR3 is TGTGCCAGCAGCTTAGCCTCGGGGACCGGGGAGCTGTTTTTT. The chain combines TRBV7-9 with TRBJ2-2; D might be TRBD2 (5 bases). The CDR3 is 14 residues long. Germline V lookup: CDR1 SEHNR, CDR2 FQNEAQ (reference sequence). V shed 0 bases and J shed 5 bases, with 7 bases lying between them.

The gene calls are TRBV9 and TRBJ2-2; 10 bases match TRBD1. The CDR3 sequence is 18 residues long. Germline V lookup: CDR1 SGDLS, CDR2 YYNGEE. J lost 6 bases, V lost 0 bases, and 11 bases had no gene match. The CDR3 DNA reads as TGTGCCAGCAGCGTAGGGGAGATGAGACAGGGGGCCTCCGGGGAGCTGTTTTTT. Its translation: CASSVGEMRQGASGELFF. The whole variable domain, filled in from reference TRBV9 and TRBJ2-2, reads DSGVTQTPKHLITATGQRVTLRCSPRSGDLSVYWYQQSLDQGLQFLIQYYNGEERAKGNILERFSAQQFPDLHSELNLSSLELGDSALYFCASSVGEMRQGASGELFFGEGSRLTVL.

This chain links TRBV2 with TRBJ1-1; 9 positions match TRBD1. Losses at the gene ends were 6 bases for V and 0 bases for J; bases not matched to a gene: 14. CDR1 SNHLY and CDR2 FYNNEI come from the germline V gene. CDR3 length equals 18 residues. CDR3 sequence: CASRPGWGQGRVNTEAFF. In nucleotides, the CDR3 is TGTGCCAGCAGGCCAGGTTGGGGACAGGGTAGGGTGAACACTGAAGCTTTCTTT.

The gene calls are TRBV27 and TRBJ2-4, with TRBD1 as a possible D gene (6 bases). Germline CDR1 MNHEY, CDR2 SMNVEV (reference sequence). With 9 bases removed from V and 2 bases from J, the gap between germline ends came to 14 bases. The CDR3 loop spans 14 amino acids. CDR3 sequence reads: CASSLQGPKNIQYF. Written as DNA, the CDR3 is TGTGCCAGTTCCCTACAGGGTCCCAAAAACATTCAGTACTTC.

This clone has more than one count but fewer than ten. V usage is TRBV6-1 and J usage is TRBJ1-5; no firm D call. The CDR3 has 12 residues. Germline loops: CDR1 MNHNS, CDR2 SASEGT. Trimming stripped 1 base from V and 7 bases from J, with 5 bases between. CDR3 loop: CASSEVKQPQHF. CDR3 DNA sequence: TGTGCCAGCAGTGAAGTAAAACAGCCCCAGCATTTT.

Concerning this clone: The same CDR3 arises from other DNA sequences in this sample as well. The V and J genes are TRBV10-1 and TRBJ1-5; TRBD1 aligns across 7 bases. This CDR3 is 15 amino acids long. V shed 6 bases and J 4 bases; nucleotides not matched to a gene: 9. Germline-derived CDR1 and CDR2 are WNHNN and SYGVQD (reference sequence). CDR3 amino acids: CASRGDSNTNQPQHF. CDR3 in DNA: TGCGCCAGCAGGGGGGACAGTAATACGAATCAGCCCCAGCATTTT.

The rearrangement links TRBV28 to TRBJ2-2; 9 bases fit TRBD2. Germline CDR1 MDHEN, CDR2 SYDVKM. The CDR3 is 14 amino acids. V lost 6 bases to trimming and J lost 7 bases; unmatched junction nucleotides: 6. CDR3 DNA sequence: TGTGCCAGCAGGCGGGGGGGGCCCGACGGGGAGCTGTTTTTT. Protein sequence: CASRRGGPDGELFF.

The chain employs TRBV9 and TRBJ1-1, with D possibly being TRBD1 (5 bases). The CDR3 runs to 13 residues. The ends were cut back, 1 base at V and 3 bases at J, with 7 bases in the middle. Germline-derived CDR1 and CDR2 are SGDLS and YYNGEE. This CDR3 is CASSVRGDTEAFF. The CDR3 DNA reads TGTGCCAGCAGCGTACGGGGGGACACTGAAGCTTTCTTT. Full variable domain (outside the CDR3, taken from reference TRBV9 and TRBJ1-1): DSGVTQTPKHLITATGQRVTLRCSPRSGDLSVYWYQQSLDQGLQFLIQYYNGEERAKGNILERFSAQQFPDLHSELNLSSLELGDSALYFCASSVRGDTEAFFGQGTRLTVV.

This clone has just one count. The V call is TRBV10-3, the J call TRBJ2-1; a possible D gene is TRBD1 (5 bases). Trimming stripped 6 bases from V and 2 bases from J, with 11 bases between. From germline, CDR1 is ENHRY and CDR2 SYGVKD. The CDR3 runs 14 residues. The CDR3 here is CAIRGDIAYNEQFF. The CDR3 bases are TGTGCCATCAGAGGGGATATTGCCTACAATGAGCAGTTCTTC.

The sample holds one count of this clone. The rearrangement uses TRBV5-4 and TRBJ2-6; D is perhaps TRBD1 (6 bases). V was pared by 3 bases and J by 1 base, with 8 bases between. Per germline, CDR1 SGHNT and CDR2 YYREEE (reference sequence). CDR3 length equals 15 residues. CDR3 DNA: TGTGCCAGCAGCTCGCAGGGGTCTGGGGCCAACGTCCTGACTTTC. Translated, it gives CASSSQGSGANVLTF.

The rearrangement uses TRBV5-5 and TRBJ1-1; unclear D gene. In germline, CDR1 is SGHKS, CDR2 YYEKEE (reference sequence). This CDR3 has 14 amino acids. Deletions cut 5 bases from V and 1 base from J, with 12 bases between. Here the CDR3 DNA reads TGTGCCAGCAGGGTCAGGAACTCGAACACTGAAGCTTTCTTT. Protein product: CASRVRNSNTEAFF.

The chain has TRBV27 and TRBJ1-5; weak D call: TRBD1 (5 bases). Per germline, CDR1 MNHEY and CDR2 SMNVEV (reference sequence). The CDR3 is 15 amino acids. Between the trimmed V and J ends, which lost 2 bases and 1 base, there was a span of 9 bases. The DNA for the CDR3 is TGTGCCAGCAGTTTAGAAGGGGCGAGCAATCAGCCCCAGCATTTT. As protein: CASSLEGASNQPQHF.

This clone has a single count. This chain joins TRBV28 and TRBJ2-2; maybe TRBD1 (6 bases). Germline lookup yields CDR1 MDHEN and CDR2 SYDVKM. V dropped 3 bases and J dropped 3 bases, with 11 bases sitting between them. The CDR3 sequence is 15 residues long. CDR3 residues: CASSFLQGYTGELFF. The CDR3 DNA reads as TGTGCCAGCAGTTTTCTTCAGGGGTACACCGGGGAGCTGTTTTTT.